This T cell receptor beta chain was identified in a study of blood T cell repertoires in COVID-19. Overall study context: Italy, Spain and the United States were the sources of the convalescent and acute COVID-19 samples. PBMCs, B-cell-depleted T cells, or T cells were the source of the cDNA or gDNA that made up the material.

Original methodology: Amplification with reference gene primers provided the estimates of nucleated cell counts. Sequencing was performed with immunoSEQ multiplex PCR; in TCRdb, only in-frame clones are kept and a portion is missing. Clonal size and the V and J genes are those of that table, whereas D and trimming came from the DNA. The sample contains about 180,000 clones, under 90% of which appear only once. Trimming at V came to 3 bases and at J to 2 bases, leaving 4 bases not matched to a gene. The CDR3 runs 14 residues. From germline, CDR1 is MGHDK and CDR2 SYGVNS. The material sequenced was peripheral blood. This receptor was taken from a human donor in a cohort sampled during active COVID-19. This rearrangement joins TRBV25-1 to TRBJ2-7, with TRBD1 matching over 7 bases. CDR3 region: CASSEGQFTYEQYF. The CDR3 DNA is TGTGCCAGCAGTGAGGGACAGTTCACCTACGAGCAGTACTTC.